Described below is a single TCR beta chain sequence and its context. The J segment lost 4 bases and the V segment lost 5 bases, leaving 9 bases of the junction unmatched. The CDR3 has 15 amino acids. Germline V gene sequence: CDR1 MNHEY, CDR2 SVGAGI. This sample was taken from a study of Ad26.COV2.S vaccination and SARS-CoV-2 variants. Study-wide context: Ad26.COV2.S given intramuscularly, once or twice 56 days apart.

Sequenced by immunoSEQ multiplex PCR; TCRdb stores in-frame clones only, minus some. The sample carries hundreds of thousands of clones, roughly 80% recorded once. The treatment denotes: around 19 received Ad26.COV2.S at low or high dose, single or two shots; about 5 received placebo; per-sample allocation not given. Day 63 after the first injection of vaccine or placebo was the sampling time. The receptor's source is a person between 18 and 65 years old who received the Ad26.COV2.S COVID-19 vaccine or a placebo. The chain links TRBV6-5 to TRBJ2-3; 7 nucleotides agree with TRBD2. This material consisted of peripheral blood, taken in a trial of Ad26.COV2.S vaccine versus placebo. The CDR3 sequence: CASSKAGGWADTQYF. CDR3 sequence (DNA): TGTGCCAGCAGTAAGGCCGGGGGGTGGGCAGATACGCAGTATTTT.